The sequence of this TCR beta chain was determined in a study of Ad26.COV2.S vaccination and SARS-CoV-2 variants. Looking at the study overall: Sample donor was a member of the COV1001 Ad26.COV2.S trial arm. The study gave Ad26.COV2.S intramuscularly, once or twice 56 days apart.

Treatment given: 19 received Ad26.COV2.S at low or high dose, single or two shots; about 5 received placebo; per-sample allocation not given. Vaccine and placebo recipients were sampled on day 63 after the first injection. Clones were read by immunoSEQ multiplex PCR, and TCRdb kept only the in-frame ones, dropping some. Of around 250,000 clones listed, roughly 87% are singletons. The germline CDR1 and CDR2 sequences are ENHRY and SYGVKD. The ends were cut back, 3 bases at V and 2 bases at J, with 6 bases in the middle. The CDR3 is 13 amino acids. This clonotype was obtained from a person aged 18-65 years who received the Ad26.COV2.S COVID-19 vaccine or a placebo. The source material was peripheral blood, sampled in a trial of Ad26.COV2.S vaccine versus placebo. The chain is built from TRBV10-3 and TRBJ2-3; D unclear. The DNA of the CDR3 is TGTGCCATCAGTGAAGTAGACACAGATACGCAGTATTTT. Protein product: CAISEVDTDTQYF.